The 12 T cell receptor beta chains listed next were all sequenced from one sample in a study of glioma-infiltrating T cells. TCR alpha and beta CDR3 regions were amplified from RNA using iRepertoire nested multiplex PCR. TCRdb redid the calling of the multiplex PCR reads with MiXCR, one entry per CDR3 protein. The data contain 160,000 or so distinct CDR3 sequences, under 55% of them seen just once; the ten biggest clones take up 5.2%. The sample consisted of glioma tissue, nonneoplastic brain tissue, or PBMCs (not recorded which). These TCRs come from a human donor with low-grade glioma or glioblastoma, undergoing nonglioma brain surgery, or in good health (not recorded which).

About this clonotype itself: A much larger clone differs by one base, so this may be a read error. This sequence joins TRBV30 and TRBJ2-1, with TRBD2 as a possible D gene (6 bases). This CDR3 contains 12 residues. With 6 bases removed from V and 7 bases from J, the gap between germline ends came to 13 bases. Germline assignment: CDR1 GTSNPN and CDR2 SVGIG (reference sequence). The CDR3 spells CACSTSRNEQFF. Written as DNA, the CDR3 is TGTGCCTGTAGTACTAGCCGGAATGAGCAGTTCTTC.

The J gene is TRBJ2-3, the V gene TRBV19; no reliable D call. The CDR3 consists of 14 residues. Germline-derived CDR1 and CDR2 are LNHDA and SQIVND (reference sequence). The ends were cut back, 4 bases at V and 1 base at J, with 9 bases in the middle. CDR3 sequence (DNA): TGTGCCAGTAGTACCTCCGGGCGCACAGATACGCAGTATTTT. Amino acid sequence: CASSTSGRTDTQYF. The full variable domain, completed using reference TRBV19 and TRBJ2-3, is DGGITQSPKYLFRKEGQNVTLSCEQNLNHDAMYWYRQDPGQGLRLIYYSQIVNDFQKGDIAEGYSVSREKKESFPLTVTSAQKNPTAFYLCASSTSGRTDTQYFGPGTRLTVL.

The V call is TRBV20-1, the J call TRBJ1-1; D remains ambiguous. V was pared by 5 bases and J by 0 bases, with 7 bases between. Germline CDR1 DFQATT, CDR2 SNEGSKA (reference sequence). The CDR3 is 12 residues long. The CDR3 DNA follows: TGCAGTGCTGTCCCCATGAACACTGAAGCTTTCTTT. Its translation: CSAVPMNTEAFF.

Worth noting for this clonotype: Since a much larger clone is just one base distant, this may be a read error. V and J are TRBV18 and TRBJ2-1; D ambiguous. CDR1 is KGHSH and CDR2 is LQKENI in the germline V gene. This CDR3 has 11 amino acids. For the CDR3, the DNA is TGTGCCAGCTCACCCGAAAATGAGCAGTTGTTC. The encoded protein is CASSPENEQLF.

To note about this clonotype: Sequence at one end of the junction differs from germline and may be a read error. This rearrangement joins TRBV20-1 to TRBJ1-5; a possible D gene is TRBD1 (5 bases). The CDR3 length is 14 residues. Germline values: CDR1 DFQATT, CDR2 SNEGSKA (reference sequence). CDR3 region: CSAITGEHNKPQDF. The DNA for the CDR3 is TGCAGTGCCATTACGGGGGAACACAATAAGCCCCAGGATTTT.

The chain is built from TRBV7-2 and TRBJ2-2, with unresolved D. This CDR3 comprises 16 residues. Per germline, CDR1 SGHTA and CDR2 FQGNSA. V dropped 4 bases and J dropped 0 bases, with 12 bases sitting between them. The CDR3 region is CASSSHGGANTGELFF. In DNA, the CDR3 is TGTGCCAGCAGCTCCCATGGCGGCGCGAACACCGGGGAGCTGTTTTTT.

The chain recombines TRBV25-1 with TRBJ2-7, with no clear D. With 3 bases removed from V and 2 bases from J, the gap between germline ends came to 14 bases. Looked up from germline, CDR1 is MGHDK and CDR2 is SYGVNS. The CDR3 runs to 15 residues. CDR3 bases: TGTGCCAGCAGTGATGCCGGTAAGAACCCCTACGAGCAGTACTTC. Amino acids: CASSDAGKNPYEQYF.

Of note for this clonotype: This may stem from a read error, because a much larger clone lies one nucleotide away. The V call is TRBV3-1, the J call TRBJ2-3, with a tentative D call TRBD2 (6 bases). The germline CDR1 and CDR2 sequences are LGHDT and YNNKEL (reference sequence). This CDR3 spans 12 amino acids. V was pared by 11 bases and J by 3 bases, with 12 bases between. The CDR3 reads CAAGKETDTQYF. The CDR3 region has the DNA TGTGCCGCGGGGAAGGAGACAGATACGCAGTATTTT.

Worth noting for this clonotype: A much bigger clone sits one base away, suggesting this may be a read error. The chain recombines TRBV28 with TRBJ2-3; D ambiguous. The length of the CDR3 is 13 residues. Per the germline V gene, CDR1 is MDHEN and CDR2 is SYDVKM. The CDR3 here is CASTTPGTHTQYF. The CDR3 DNA follows: TGTGCCAGCACTACCCCGGGCACACATACGCAGTATTTT.

This clonotype was seen many times. The J gene is TRBJ2-3, the V gene TRBV5-1; D might be TRBD2 (5 bases). V lost 0 bases and J lost 0, with 8 bases in between. The germline V gene encodes CDR1 SGHRS and CDR2 YFSETQ. The CDR3 is 15 amino acids. The CDR3 loop reads CASSLVRTSTDTQYF. The DNA for the CDR3 is TGCGCCAGCAGCTTGGTTCGGACTAGCACAGATACGCAGTATTTT.

The sample holds many counts of this clonotype. The CDR3 DNA reads TGTGCCAGCTTAGCTTTGAGCAATCAGCCCCAGCATTTT. It specifies CASLALSNQPQHF. The chain employs TRBV28 and TRBJ1-5; D is ambiguous. Germline V gives CDR1 MDHEN, CDR2 SYDVKM. This CDR3 region has 13 residues. Trimming removed 8 bases from V and 1 base from J, with 9 bases in between.

The rearrangement uses TRBV5-4 and TRBJ2-2; the match to TRBD2 covers 8 bases. Germline CDR1 and CDR2: SGHNT and YYREEE (reference sequence). Trimming at V came to 7 bases and at J to 1 base, leaving 3 bases not matched to a gene. This CDR3 has 14 residues. Written as DNA, the CDR3 is TGTGCCAGCGCCGGGAGGGTGAACACCGGGGAGCTGTTTTTT. Translated: CASAGRVNTGELFF.